The clone carrying this TCR beta chain was seen a handful of times. The CDR3 contains 14 residues. V lost 5 bases and J lost 5; bases outside the gene matches: 7. Germline CDR1 LNHDA, CDR2 SQIVND (reference sequence). This sample is drawn from a study of a mutant IDH1 vaccine in newly diagnosed glioma. On the study more broadly: Patients' prior therapy spanned radiotherapy, temozolomide, or both; most underwent both.

Sequencing used immunoSEQ multiplex PCR; TCRdb keeps in-frame clones, though not all of them. The data contain tens of thousands of clones, over 65% of them seen just once; the ten biggest clones take up 1.5% to 2%. Time point meaning: baseline, week 1 (first vaccination visit). The treatment here: pre-vaccination baseline after standard-of-care therapy. New WHO grade 3 or 4 IDH1-mutant, ATRX-lost astrocytomas were present in all donors. Sequences were derived from PBMCs, sampled from a glioma patient treated with radiotherapy, temozolomide or both. The chain uses TRBV19 and TRBJ1-2; the match to TRBD1 covers 8 bases. The sequence was collected from a woman aged 40-49 years with glioma. CDR3 nucleotides: TGTGCCAGTAGTCTCCTGACAGGGGATTATGGCTACACCTTC. Translating it yields CASSLLTGDYGYTF.